This T cell receptor beta chain was identified in a study of shared clonotypes between healthy human individuals. The donor population consisted of healthy HIV-negative adults with no recent acute infections or vaccinations. The donors were all Caucasian adults (living in Nashville, Tennessee). The investigators split CD4+ cells into a CD45RA+ naive subset and a CD45RA-negative memory subset. The CDR3 loop spans 13 amino acids. Germline CDR1 and CDR2: MNHEY and SMNVEV (reference sequence). Details on this clone: One end of the junction is discordant with germline, which a read error may explain.

TCRdb's copy holds only in-frame clones and misses some; the assay was immunoSEQ multiplex PCR. The sample has some 2 million clones; 90% to 95% are singletons. The sequence derives from a man younger than 30 in good health. The sequencing sample was made of naive CD4+ T cells sorted from blood. Subset specified: CD45RA+ positively selected. The chain has TRBV27 and TRBJ1-2; D ambiguous. The CDR3 loop is CASGFSANYGYTF. CDR3 DNA sequence: TGTGCCAGCGGTTTCAGTGCGAACTATGGCTACACCTTC.